This entry lists 3 T cell receptor beta chains sequenced from one sample in a study of blood T cell repertoires in COVID-19. Assay used: immunoSEQ multiplex PCR; TCRdb lists only in-frame clones, some missing. The profile covers 60,000 or so clones, with about 86% appearing a single time and 4% to 5.5% taken by the ten largest. Material for sequencing was peripheral blood. The receptors were sampled from a man aged 55 to 70 with acute or convalescent COVID-19.

The chain is built from TRBV5-1 and TRBJ1-2, with a tentative D call TRBD1 (6 bases). This CDR3 comprises 15 residues. V was cut by 0 bases and J by 2 bases, with 11 bases left in between. CDR1 and CDR2 from the germline V gene are SGHRS and YFSETQ. In DNA, the CDR3 is TGCGCCAGCAGCTTGGATGCAGGGGTGAACTATGGCTACACCTTC. It codes for CASSLDAGVNYGYTF.

This clone was seen only a few times. This chain connects TRBV19 to TRBJ1-2; 10 bases fit TRBD1. The CDR3 runs 14 residues. CDR1 LNHDA and CDR2 SQIVND come from the germline V gene (reference sequence). The V segment lost 7 bases and the J segment 3 bases; nucleotides outside the gene matches: 5. The DNA of the CDR3 is TGTGCCAGTACTGAGACAGGGGGCGACTATGGCTACACCTTC. It specifies CASTETGGDYGYTF.

J is TRBJ1-6 and V is TRBV6-1, with D perhaps TRBD1 (6 bases). The V gene lost 4 bases and the J gene lost 7 bases, with 17 bases spanning the gap. The CDR3 contains 16 residues. Germline CDR1 reads MNHNS; CDR2 reads SASEGT. The chain's CDR3 is CASSVSGANTNSPLHF. In DNA, the CDR3 is TGTGCCAGCAGTGTTTCAGGGGCAAATACCAATTCACCCCTCCACTTT.